Below are 4 T cell receptor beta chains sequenced from a single sample in a study of patients and donors after allogeneic stem cell transplantation. Each CDR3 protein is one row after TCRdb ran MiXCR on the RT-PCR reads. The table has about 160,000 distinct CDR3 sequences, approximately 37% seen once; the top ten hold about 50%. The sample comprised blood, either unsorted or a sorted T cell fraction (not recorded which). These receptors were obtained from a human donor who was either an allogeneic HSCT recipient or a stem cell or donor lymphocyte infusion donor (not recorded which). It is not recorded whose cells these are; they may come from a transplant donor.

This clonotype has more than one count but fewer than ten. The chain combines TRBV20-1 with TRBJ1-4; no clear D gene. The CDR3 loop spans 15 amino acids. V was trimmed by 0 bases and J by 5 bases, leaving 13 bases between them. Germline CDR1 is DFQATT and CDR2 is SNEGSKA (reference sequence). Written as DNA, the CDR3 is TGCAGTGCTAGAGATCGGAGCATATCCAATGAAAAACTGTTTTTT. Translated, it gives CSARDRSISNEKLFF.

This clonotype was seen a few times. The chain recombines TRBV12-3 or TRBV12-4 with TRBJ1-5; D is unclear. Trimming left V 3 bases short and J 2 bases short, with 2 bases between. The CDR3 loop spans 12 amino acids. CDR3 residues: CASSFRNQPQHF. The CDR3 nucleotides are TGTGCCAGCAGTTTCCGCAATCAGCCCCAGCATTTT.

The rearrangement uses TRBV6-2 or TRBV6-3 and TRBJ1-5; D is perhaps TRBD1 (6 bases). The germline V gene encodes CDR1 MNHEY and CDR2 SVGEGT. V lost 3 bases and J 2 bases, leaving 8 bases between the germline ends. The CDR3 is 14 residues long. CDR3 in amino acids: CASSYEGGNQPQHF. The CDR3 DNA is TGTGCCAGCAGTTATGAGGGGGGCAATCAGCCCCAGCATTTT.

This rearrangement joins TRBV9 to TRBJ1-1; no reliable D call. This CDR3 contains 13 residues. Germline values: CDR1 SGDLS, CDR2 YYNGEE. The germline V and J ends were trimmed by 0 bases and 6 bases, with 9 bases remaining between them. The DNA of the CDR3 is TGTGCCAGCAGCGTAGGTGGCAGTTCTGAAGCTTTCTTT. Translation: CASSVGGSSEAFF. Combining the CDR3 with reference TRBV9 and TRBJ1-1 gives the whole variable domain DSGVTQTPKHLITATGQRVTLRCSPRSGDLSVYWYQQSLDQGLQFLIQYYNGEERAKGNILERFSAQQFPDLHSELNLSSLELGDSALYFCASSVGGSSEAFFGQGTRLTVV.